This T cell receptor (beta chain) was recovered during a study of radiation and T cells in renal cell carcinoma. Study findings and constraints: From baseline, blood top tumor clonotypes peaked at 2 weeks post-radiation.

The time point is: blood 2 weeks post-SBRT. The treatment: 15 Gy SBRT to primary tumor, nephrectomy 4 weeks later. The patient's renal cell carcinoma had clear cell pathology. The data were produced by immunoSEQ multiplex PCR, yet TCRdb's version contains in-frame clones alone and is incomplete. The data contain tens of thousands of clones, 70% to 90% of them singletons. After removal of 6 bases from V and 3 bases from J, the junction contained 11 bases not matched to a gene. The CDR3 has 15 residues. The germline V gene has CDR1 SGHKS and CDR2 YYEKEE (reference sequence). Points on this clone: Antigen unknown.

This TCR derives from a woman aged 45-65 years with renal cell carcinoma. The sequenced sample was blood, obtained from a patient whose treatment included radiotherapy and nephrectomy. V is TRBV5-5 and J is TRBJ2-7; 8 bases line up with TRBD1. CDR3 amino acids: CASTLGGTGSYEQYF. The CDR3 DNA is TGTGCCAGCACCCTAGGGGGGACAGGCAGCTACGAGCAGTACTTC.